Below, 27 T cell receptor beta chains from the same sample are listed, as sequenced in a study of chemoradiotherapy in HPV16-positive cancers. Measured with immunoSEQ multiplex PCR; TCRdb has only the in-frame clones, and not every one. The table lists more than 1,000 clones, 81% of them singletons. Sample: tumor tissue, taken from a patient who underwent chemoradiotherapy. Receptors were obtained from a human donor with HPV-associated anogenital cancer.

The V gene is TRBV5-1, the J gene TRBJ1-1, with D possibly being TRBD1 (5 bases). V lost 4 bases, J lost 1 base, and 11 bases lay in between. Looked up from germline, CDR1 is SGHRS and CDR2 is YFSETQ. This CDR3 spans 14 amino acids. CDR3: CASSENTGNTEAFF. The CDR3 DNA reads as TGCGCCAGCAGCGAGAATACAGGGAACACTGAAGCTTTCTTT.

The chain combines TRBV27 with TRBJ2-5; D could derive from TRBD1 or TRBD2 (5 bases each). Trimming removed 5 bases from V and 7 bases from J, with 11 bases in between. The CDR3 spans 12 residues. From germline, CDR1 is MNHEY and CDR2 SMNVEV (reference sequence). The CDR3 is CASSGGGWTQYF. The CDR3 DNA is TGTGCCAGCAGTGGTGGGGGATGGACCCAGTACTTC.

The J gene is TRBJ2-1, the V gene TRBV29-1; D perhaps matches TRBD1 (5 bases). Trimming shortened V by 6 bases and J by 1 base, and 10 bases separated the two germline ends. CDR3 length: 13 amino acids. Looked up from germline, CDR1 is SQVTM and CDR2 is ANQGSEA. The CDR3 DNA reads as TGCAGCGTAGGGGCCGAGTCCTACAATGAGCAGTTCTTC. Amino acid sequence: CSVGAESYNEQFF.

The CDR3 here is CSVTSAGTTDTQYF. As DNA, the CDR3 is TGCAGCGTTACCTCGGCGGGGACCACAGATACGCAGTATTTT. The gene calls are TRBV29-1 and TRBJ2-3; possible D gene TRBD2, 6 bases. The CDR3 runs 14 residues. V was trimmed by 5 bases and J by 2 bases, leaving 14 bases between them. In germline, CDR1 is SQVTM, CDR2 ANQGSEA.

V gene TRBV11-3 combines with J gene TRBJ2-5; 9 bases match TRBD2. Germline assignment: CDR1 SGHNT and CDR2 YENEEA. Trimming at V came to 1 base and at J to 5 bases, leaving 5 bases not matched to a gene. The CDR3 extends over 15 amino acids. CDR3: CASSLVGGRVETQYF. CDR3 in DNA: TGTGCCAGCAGCTTAGTTGGCGGGAGGGTCGAGACCCAGTACTTC.

In its sample, this clone was seen a few times. The chain uses TRBV19 and TRBJ1-6; TRBD1 matches 9 bases. From germline, CDR1 is LNHDA and CDR2 SQIVND (reference sequence). The CDR3 has 14 amino acids. V shed 6 bases and J 9 bases; nucleotides not matched to a gene: 6. The CDR3 loop is CASSPGQGGSPLHF. In nucleotides, the CDR3 is TGTGCCAGTAGCCCGGGACAGGGTGGTTCACCCCTCCACTTT.

This chain joins TRBV5-3 and TRBJ1-6, with 10 bases lining up with TRBD1. TRBV5-3 is filed as an ORF, its function uncertain. There are 16 residues in the CDR3. The J segment lost 3 bases and the V segment lost 4 bases, leaving 4 bases of the junction unmatched. The DNA for the CDR3 is TGTGCCAGAAGCAGGACAGGGGGGTTCTATAATTCACCCCTCCACTTT. Its translation: CARSRTGGFYNSPLHF.

This clone was detected once. J is TRBJ2-2 and V is TRBV12-5; D is perhaps TRBD2 (6 bases). Trimming left V 9 bases short and J 6 bases short, with 20 bases between. The CDR3 length is 15 residues. Germline V lookup: CDR1 LGHNT, CDR2 FRNRAP. The CDR3 spells CASGDLSGGPGELFF. The CDR3 DNA sequence: TGTGCTAGCGGTGATCTTAGCGGAGGCCCCGGGGAGCTGTTTTTT.

This clone was picked up a small number of times. V gene TRBV7-9 combines with J gene TRBJ1-2, with 9 bases identical to TRBD1. This CDR3 is built from 15 residues. The V gene end was trimmed by 3 bases and the J gene end by 6 bases; junction bases not matched to a gene: 8. Germline assignment: CDR1 SEHNR and CDR2 FQNEAQ (reference sequence). This CDR3 is CASSFGQGNPNGYTF. In nucleotides, the CDR3 is TGTGCCAGCAGCTTCGGACAGGGGAACCCTAATGGCTACACCTTC.

The chain is built from TRBV4-1 and TRBJ2-3; 11 bases match TRBD2. With V trimmed by 3 bases and J by 6 bases, 11 bases remained unmatched. The CDR3 sequence is 17 residues long. Germline lookup yields CDR1 MGHRA and CDR2 YSYEKL. The CDR3 DNA is TGCGCCAGCAGCCAGCCCGGGACTAGCGGCCGATGGGATACGCAGTATTTT. Translated, it gives CASSQPGTSGRWDTQYF.

The chain links TRBV7-8 to TRBJ1-5; no definite D call. The V end lost 2 bases, the J end lost 7 bases, and 12 bases lay between the germline ends. Germline lookup yields CDR1 SGHVS and CDR2 FQNEAQ. The CDR3 sequence is 14 residues long. In DNA form, the CDR3 reads TGTGCCAGCAGCTTATCGGGCGGGAGACAGCCCCAGCATTTT. Its protein product is CASSLSGGRQPQHF. The full variable domain, rest sourced from reference TRBV7-8 and TRBJ1-5, is GAGVSQSPRYKVAKRGQDVALRCDPISGHVSLFWYQQALGQGPEFLTYFQNEAQLDKSGLPSDRFFAERPEGSVSTLKIQRTQQEDSAVYLCASSLSGGRQPQHFGDGTRLSIL.

The CDR3 spells CASSPRDRVVWTEAFF. In DNA form, the CDR3 reads TGTGCCAGTAGTCCCCGGGACAGGGTAGTTTGGACTGAAGCTTTCTTT. J is TRBJ1-1 and V is TRBV19, with TRBD1 identical over 9 bases. Germline-derived CDR1 and CDR2 are LNHDA and SQIVND (reference sequence). This CDR3 comprises 16 residues. J was trimmed by 5 bases and V by 5 bases; bases with no gene match: 12.

The V gene is TRBV5-1, the J gene TRBJ2-5, with 7 bases identical to TRBD2. This CDR3 comprises 16 residues. V was clipped by 4 bases and J by 3 bases; unmatched bases: 12. Germline V lookup: CDR1 SGHRS, CDR2 YFSETQ. CDR3 in DNA: TGCGCCAGCAGCCCATGGGGGGGGTCCGGTGAAGAGACCCAGTACTTC. Protein product: CASSPWGGSGEETQYF.

The rearrangement links TRBV5-1 to TRBJ2-1; D is possibly TRBD1 (6 bases). Trimming left V 2 bases short and J 3 bases short, with 12 bases between. CDR3 length: 15 residues. CDR1 and CDR2 (germline): SGHRS, YFSETQ. In DNA, the CDR3 is TGCGCCAGCAGCTTTGGGGGCTCGGGCTACAATGAGCAGTTCTTC. Amino acid sequence: CASSFGGSGYNEQFF.

The chain couples TRBV29-1 to TRBJ1-2; D is unclear. The ends were cut back, 4 bases at V and 3 bases at J, with 3 bases in the middle. The CDR3 contains 10 residues. CDR1 and CDR2 (germline): SQVTM, ANQGSEA. The CDR3 spells CSVVHYGYTF. The CDR3, as DNA: TGCAGCGTTGTCCACTATGGCTACACCTTC. Full variable domain (rest looked up from reference TRBV29-1 and TRBJ1-2): SAVISQKPSRDICQRGTSLTIQCQVDSQVTMMFWYRQQPGQSLTLIATANQGSEATYESGFVIDKFPISRPNLTFSTLTVSNMSPEDSSIYLCSVVHYGYTFGSGTRLTVV.

CDR3 in amino acids: CASSPGTMNTEAFF. CDR3 DNA sequence: TGTGCCAGCAGCCCGGGGACAATGAACACTGAAGCTTTCTTT. The chain uses TRBV7-9 and TRBJ1-1; D possibly corresponds to TRBD1 (6 bases). Germline V gene data show CDR1 as SEHNR and CDR2 as FQNEAQ (reference sequence). This CDR3 is 14 amino acids long. V was clipped by 5 bases and J by 0 bases, with 10 bases between them.

The rearrangement links TRBV2 to TRBJ2-3; perhaps TRBD1 as D (6 bases). The V gene's germline CDR1 is SNHLY and CDR2 FYNNEI. This CDR3 spans 14 amino acids. Trimming removed 6 bases from V and 5 bases from J, with 15 bases in between. CDR3 sequence (DNA): TGTGCCAGCAGGTTACAGGGAGTCCAAGATACGCAGTATTTT. Its translation: CASRLQGVQDTQYF.

The genes are TRBV27 and TRBJ2-5; D gene ambiguous. CDR1 and CDR2 from the germline V gene are MNHEY and SMNVEV (reference sequence). V was clipped by 8 bases and J by 2 bases, with 9 bases between them. The CDR3 is 12 residues long. CDR3 nucleotides: TGTGCCAGCTTTTTCCAACAAGAGACCCAGTACTTC. The encoded protein is CASFFQQETQYF.

This clone showed up just once. The chain employs TRBV5-1 and TRBJ1-1; tentative D call: TRBD1 (5 bases). V lost 2 bases and J lost 2, with 7 bases in between. Per the germline V gene, CDR1 is SGHRS and CDR2 is YFSETQ. The CDR3 length is 13 residues. The CDR3 DNA is TGCGCCAGCAGCTTCGGGGCAAACACTGAAGCTTTCTTT. It yields the protein CASSFGANTEAFF. Filled out from reference TRBV5-1 and TRBJ1-1, the complete variable domain reads KAGVTQTPRYLIKTRGQQVTLSCSPISGHRSVSWYQQTPGQGLQFLFEYFSETQRNKGNFPGRFSGRQFSNSRSEMNVSTLELGDSALYLCASSFGANTEAFFGQGTRLTVV.

The chain couples TRBV7-6 to TRBJ2-1, with D unclear. The CDR3 length is 12 residues. Germline CDR1 reads SGHVS; CDR2 reads FNYEAQ. The V gene lost 5 bases and the J gene lost 7 bases, with 9 bases spanning the gap. The DNA of the CDR3 is TGTGCCAGCAGCCAAGCACCTAATGAGCAGTTCTTC. This sequence encodes CASSQAPNEQFF.

This chain joins TRBV28 and TRBJ1-2, with TRBD1 matching 12 bases. This CDR3 is built from 14 residues. Per germline, CDR1 MDHEN and CDR2 SYDVKM. V lost 5 bases to trimming and J lost 8 bases; unmatched junction nucleotides: 6. The CDR3 DNA follows: TGTGCCAGCAGTGAGGGACAGGGGGCGCGCGGCTACACCTTC. This translates into CASSEGQGARGYTF.

This clone came up a few times. The chain couples TRBV27 to TRBJ2-1; no clear D gene. This CDR3 contains 15 residues. Trimming cost V 5 bases and J 3 bases, with 14 bases left between them. Germline values: CDR1 MNHEY, CDR2 SMNVEV (reference sequence). CDR3: CASSLKDGYYNEQFF. CDR3 in DNA: TGTGCCAGCAGTCTTAAAGACGGATACTACAATGAGCAGTTCTTC.

V and J are TRBV27 and TRBJ2-1; a weak D match, TRBD2 (5 bases). V was pared by 3 bases and J by 3 bases, with 12 bases between. Per germline, CDR1 MNHEY and CDR2 SMNVEV (reference sequence). The CDR3 extends over 15 amino acids. CDR3: CASSFLIGNYNEQFF. The DNA of the CDR3 is TGTGCCAGCAGTTTCCTTATCGGGAACTACAATGAGCAGTTCTTC.

This clone turned up a few times. V usage is TRBV29-1 and J usage is TRBJ1-2; D is perhaps TRBD1 (5 bases). The V gene lost 7 bases and the J gene lost 2 bases, with 11 bases spanning the gap. The CDR3 is 12 residues long. Germline assignment: CDR1 SQVTM and CDR2 ANQGSEA. The DNA of the CDR3 is TGCAGCGGAATTGACAGCAACTATGGCTACACCTTC. Translation: CSGIDSNYGYTF.

This clone was seen more than once but under ten times. This chain connects TRBV5-3 to TRBJ1-2; tentative D call: TRBD1 (5 bases). TRBV5-3 is placed among ORFs of uncertain function. CDR3 length: 12 amino acids. V was trimmed by 6 bases and J by 5 bases, leaving 11 bases between them. The DNA for the CDR3 is TGTGCCAGAAAGAGACAGTTGTATGGCTACACCTTC. Residues: CARKRQLYGYTF.

This clone was seen a few times. The V call is TRBV11-2, the J call TRBJ1-2, with no clear D. The length of the CDR3 is 16 residues. V was pared by 3 bases and J by 2 bases, with 16 bases between. CDR1 is SGHAT and CDR2 is FQNNGV in the germline V gene. CDR3 nucleotide sequence: TGTGCCAGCAGCTTGGAAGGAGGGCCGCAGAACTATGGCTACACCTTC. Amino acid sequence: CASSLEGGPQNYGYTF.

The gene calls are TRBV6-6 and TRBJ2-1; D may be TRBD1 (5 bases). CDR1 and CDR2 from the germline V gene are MNHNY and SVGAGI (reference sequence). Trimming left V 5 bases short and J 3 bases short, with 8 bases between. This CDR3 has 13 residues. The CDR3 nucleotides read TGTGCCAGCAGTCGAGACAGCTACAATGAGCAGTTCTTC. It codes for CASSRDSYNEQFF.